A selection of T cell receptor beta chains follows, all from one sample in a study of blood T cells in healthy people across ages. A single record per CDR3 protein comes from TCRdb applying MiXCR to the 5' RACE reads. Seen here are around 1.5 million distinct CDR3 sequences, 55% to 75% observed once, and the top ten hold 5.5% to 8%. The sample was blood. These receptor sequences come from a young man in good health. CDR3s include the opening cysteine and the closing phenylalanine or tryptophan. D genes are given only for firm matches. Rows may omit the clone size; those that give it use once, few, many or a size class.

TRBJ1-2,TRBV7-2,TRBD1,.,TGTGCCAGCAGCTTAGGTGGGGGACAGGGGGGTTGGTATGGCTACACCTTC,CASSLGGGQGGWYGYTF
TRBJ1-2,TRBV4-3,.,.,TGCGCCAGCAGCCAAGATGAGAGGGGTGGAGGCTATGGCTACACCTTC,CASSQDERGGGYGYTF
TRBJ2-4,TRBV5-6,TRBD1,.,TGTGCCAGCAGCTTCGGTGGGGACAGGGGGGACATTCAGTACTTC,CASSFGGDRGDIQYF
TRBJ2-5,TRBV6-5,.,.,TGTGCCAGCAGTTACTCAGTAGCAGTGGAAGAGACCCAGTACTTC,CASSYSVAVEETQYF
TRBJ2-5,TRBV5-6,TRBD1,many,TGTGCCAGCAGCCAGACAGGGAGGACCCAGTACTTC,CASSQTGRTQYF
TRBJ1-4,TRBV12-3/TRBV12-4,.,.,TGTGCCAGCAGTGCCTCAGGAGGGACGTATACAGGAAAACTGTTTTTT,CASSASGGTYTGKLFF
TRBJ2-1,TRBV7-9,TRBD2,.,TGTGCCAGCAGCGATCGACTAGCGGGAGGACCCAATGAGCAGTTCTTC,CASSDRLAGGPNEQFF
TRBJ2-3,TRBV7-6,.,.,TGTGCCAGCAGCCCTAGCCGGGGGACTCCCCATACGCAGTATTTT,CASSPSRGTPHTQYF
TRBJ2-1,TRBV4-2,TRBD2,few,TGTGCCAGCAGCCAAGATGGACTAGCGGTCTACAATGAGCAGTTCTTC,CASSQDGLAVYNEQFF
TRBJ2-7,TRBV20-1,TRBD2,.,TGCAGTGCTAGAGAACTGCCCGCTCTGGGACTAGCGTACGAGCAGTACTTC,CSARELPALGLAYEQYF
TRBJ1-1,TRBV11-2,.,.,TGTGCCAGCAGGCGAGTGGGTCGGGGAGCGGGCACTGAAGCTTTCTTT,CASRRVGRGAGTEAFF
TRBJ1-2,TRBV2,.,.,TGTGCCAGCAGGGTAGGTTGGCCATTGAACTATGGCTACACCTTC,CASRVGWPLNYGYTF
TRBJ2-5,TRBV20-1,.,.,TGCAGTGCTAGAGATCTTAGTGGCTCCCAAGAGACCCAGTACTTC,CSARDLSGSQETQYF
TRBJ2-2,TRBV7-2,TRBD2,.,TGTGCCAGCAGGCCTAGCGGGCAGAACACCGGGGAGCTGTTTTTT,CASRPSGQNTGELFF
TRBJ2-7,TRBV12-3/TRBV12-4,TRBD2,few,TGTGCCAGCAGTTTTAGCGGGGACGAGCAGTACTTC,CASSFSGDEQYF
TRBJ1-2,TRBV10-3,TRBD1,few,TGTGCCATCAGTGCGGGTCCGGGACAGCATCAAAACTATGGCTACACCTTC,CAISAGPGQHQNYGYTF
TRBJ2-7,TRBV7-2,.,.,TGTGCCAGCAGCTTAGTAGCCTCAGCCTCACACCTCTCCTACGAGCAGTACTTC,CASSLVASASHLSYEQYF
TRBJ2-1,TRBV20-1,.,few,TGCAGTGCTCCCCGGAGCTCCTACAATGAGCAGTTCTTC,CSAPRSSYNEQFF
TRBJ2-1,TRBV11-2,TRBD1,.,TGTGCCAGCAGCTCTGAGCAGGGGGCGGATGAGCAGTTCTTC,CASSSEQGADEQFF
TRBJ2-3,TRBV20-1,TRBD1,.,TGCAGTGCTAGGGGACAGGGGCGAGGAACAGATACACAGTATTTT,CSARGQGRGTDTQYF
TRBJ2-3,TRBV10-3,.,.,TGTGCCATCAGTGAGTTGGGGGCAGATACGCAGTATTTT,CAISELGADTQYF
TRBJ2-1,TRBV6-1,TRBD2,once,TGTGCCAGCACCAGGGTATTGAGTACTAGCGGGACTTACAATGAGCAGTTCTTC,CASTRVLSTSGTYNEQFF